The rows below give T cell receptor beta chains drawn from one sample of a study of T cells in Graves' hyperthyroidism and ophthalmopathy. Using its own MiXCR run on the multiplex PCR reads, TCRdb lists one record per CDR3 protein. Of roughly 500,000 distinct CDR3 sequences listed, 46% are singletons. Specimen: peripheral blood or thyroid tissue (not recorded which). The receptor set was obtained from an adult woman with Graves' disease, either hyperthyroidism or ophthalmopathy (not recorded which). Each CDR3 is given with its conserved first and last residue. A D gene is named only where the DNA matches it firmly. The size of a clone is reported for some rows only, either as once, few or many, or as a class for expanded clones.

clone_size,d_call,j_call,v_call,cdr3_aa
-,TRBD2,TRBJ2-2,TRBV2,CASTTRLADSGELFF
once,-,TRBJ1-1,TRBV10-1,CASMADNTEAFF
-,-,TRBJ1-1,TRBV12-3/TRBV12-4,CASGAPEAFF
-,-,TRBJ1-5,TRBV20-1,CSATPGAGQPQHF
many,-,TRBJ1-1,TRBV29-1,CSPWRNTEAFF
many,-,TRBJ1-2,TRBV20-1,CSASETARSYGYTF
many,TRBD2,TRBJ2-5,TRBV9,CASSGQPGGLVGETQYF
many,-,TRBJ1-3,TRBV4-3,CASSQGRGYSGNTIYF
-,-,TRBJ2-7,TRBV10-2,CASTQGGGEQYF
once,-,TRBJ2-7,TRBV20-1,CSARDWSYEQYF
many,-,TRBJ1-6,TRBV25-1,CASSERNYNSPLHF
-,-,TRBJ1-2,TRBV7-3,CASSFRGGAGYGYTF
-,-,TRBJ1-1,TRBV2,CASSRTAIIGTFF
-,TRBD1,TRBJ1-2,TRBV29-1,CSVTVDRKLYGYTF
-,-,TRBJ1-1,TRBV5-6,CASSLAGGPSTEAFF
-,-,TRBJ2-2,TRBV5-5,CASRTRVPGELFF
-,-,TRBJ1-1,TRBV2,CASRCLTGRTEAFF
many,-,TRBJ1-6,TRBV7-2,CASSPRTAARYSPLHF
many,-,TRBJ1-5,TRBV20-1,CSARAGGNQPQHF
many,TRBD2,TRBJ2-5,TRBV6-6,CASIPTSGQETQYF
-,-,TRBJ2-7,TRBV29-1,CSVGRDVGYNEQYF
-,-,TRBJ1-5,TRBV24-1,CATNTTGTSNQPQHF
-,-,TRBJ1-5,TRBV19,CASSLQGLGQPQHF
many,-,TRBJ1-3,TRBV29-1,CSVSIGGGNTIYF
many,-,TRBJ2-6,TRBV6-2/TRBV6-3,CASRLGGYGANVLTF
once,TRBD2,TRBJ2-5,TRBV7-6,CASRPPGLAGPEETQYF
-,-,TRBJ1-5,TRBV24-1,CATTPDPVGNQPQHF
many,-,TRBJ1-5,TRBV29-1,CSAILRDRSPYSNQPQHF
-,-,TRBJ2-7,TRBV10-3,CAISGYSSYEQYF
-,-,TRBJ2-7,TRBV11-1,CASSLVGQTSYEQYF
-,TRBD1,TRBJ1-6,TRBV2,CASVGTGDSPLHF
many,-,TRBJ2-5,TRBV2,CASSEGREAETQYF
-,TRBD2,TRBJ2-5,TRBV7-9,CASNDKRGQETQYF
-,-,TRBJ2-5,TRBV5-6,CASHSGGLETQYF
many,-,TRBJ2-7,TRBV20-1,CSANRDIHWRRQYF
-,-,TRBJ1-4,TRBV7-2,CASRPWQTNEKLFF
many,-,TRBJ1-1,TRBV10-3,CAIMGGDTEAFF
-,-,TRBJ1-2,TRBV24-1,CATSDLNPRYYGYTF
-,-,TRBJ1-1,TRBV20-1,CSARVTRTEAFF
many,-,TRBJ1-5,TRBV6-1,CASILAVWGNQPQHF
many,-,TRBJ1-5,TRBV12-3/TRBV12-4,CASRLGEARNQPQHF
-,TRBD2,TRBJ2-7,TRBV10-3,CASTPGGSGEQYF
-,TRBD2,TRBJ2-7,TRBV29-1,CSVEEPLAGFYEQYF
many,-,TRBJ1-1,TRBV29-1,CSTLVVGSTEAFF
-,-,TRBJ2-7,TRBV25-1,CASSAMETYEQYF
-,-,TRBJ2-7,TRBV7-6,CASSLASARAYEQYF